Sequencing of this T cell receptor beta chain was carried out in a study of shared clonotypes between healthy human individuals. As for this clone: Other nucleotide sequences from this sample produce the same CDR3.

Deep-level assay runs were performed. TCRdb keeps only in-frame clones here, not all; method: immunoSEQ multiplex PCR. The profile shows 2,100,000 or so clones, about 94% of them singletons. The length of the CDR3 is 13 residues. Germline V gene lookup returns CDR1 SGHRS and CDR2 YFSETQ. The ends lost 5 bases at V and 4 bases at J; junction bases unmatched: 2. Every donor was a Caucasian adult from Nashville, Tennessee. The chain uses TRBV5-1 and TRBJ2-5; 10 bases agree with TRBD2. Sample: naive CD4+ T cells sorted from blood. The subset here: CD45RA+ positively selected. The sequence derives from a man between 18 and 35 years old in good health. This CDR3 reads CASSLAGGETQYF. For the CDR3, the DNA is TGCGCCAGCAGTTTAGCGGGGGGAGAGACCCAGTACTTC.